The 15 T cell receptor beta chains below all came from one sample that was sequenced in a study of T cell repertoires in cytomegalovirus infection (dated by TCRdb to about 2019). Their cognate antigens are unknown. The sequencer listed for this sample is Illumina HiSeq 1500. In-frame beta chains were kept once TCRdb had trimmed the public reads at Q25 with fastp and called clones with MiXCR. CDR3 protein sequences are deduplicated, and each keeps its most common genes and DNA. The sample table records approximately 310,000 distinct CDR3 sequences; just under 25% of these occur just once. The top ten clones comprise roughly 13% of the sample. Interpreted using the paper, the treatment or condition label stands for: in vitro stimulation with specific CMV peptide epitopes to enrich CMV-specific T cells. The input for sequencing was cultured PBMCs, taken from culture after CMV antigen stimulation. The receptor set was obtained from a human donor in good health (CMV status not recorded). Some clones in this sample may be carry-over from other donors' samples.

This clonotype was recorded a few times. This chain joins TRBV7-9 and TRBJ1-3; TRBD1 is a possible D gene (5 bases). The CDR3 loop spans 16 amino acids. Trimming stripped 0 bases from V and 0 bases from J, with 9 bases between. In germline, CDR1 is SEHNR, CDR2 FQNEAQ (reference sequence). CDR3 sequence reads: CASSLATASSGNTIYF. In DNA, the CDR3 is TGTGCCAGCAGCTTAGCGACAGCGTCCTCTGGAAACACCATATATTTT.

This clonotype appeared a few times. The chain recombines TRBV7-9 with TRBJ1-4; a weak D match, TRBD1 (5 bases). CDR1 and CDR2 from the germline V gene are SEHNR and FQNEAQ (reference sequence). The CDR3 is 13 amino acids. V lost 3 bases and J 8 bases, leaving 10 bases between the germline ends. In nucleotides, the CDR3 is TGTGCCAGCAGCTTTCGGGGCAGCGAAAAACTGTTTTTT. Protein product: CASSFRGSEKLFF.

This clonotype was counted only a few times. The genes are TRBV10-3 and TRBJ1-1; D not certain. V lost 6 bases to trimming and J lost 4 bases, with 9 bases between them. The CDR3 is 12 residues long. CDR1 and CDR2 from the germline V gene are ENHRY and SYGVKD. The CDR3 nucleotides are TGTGCCATCAGCCCTACAGCCACTGAAGCTTTCTTT. Its protein is CAISPTATEAFF.

The chain joins TRBV7-2 to TRBJ1-2, with TRBD1 matching over 7 bases. Germline V CDR1 and CDR2: SGHTA, FQGNSA. The junction had 12 bases not matched to a gene; V was cut back by 5 bases and J by 0 bases. The CDR3 is made up of 17 amino acids. The CDR3 region is CASSDGKGGSSNYGYTF. The DNA for the CDR3 is TGTGCCAGCAGCGACGGCAAAGGGGGCTCTTCTAACTATGGCTACACCTTC.

The chain is built from TRBV20-1 and TRBJ2-2; D perhaps matches TRBD2 (5 bases). With 0 bases removed from V and 5 bases from J, the gap between germline ends came to 7 bases. This CDR3 has 13 amino acids. Germline CDR1 is DFQATT and CDR2 is SNEGSKA (reference sequence). CDR3 residues: CSAREWRTGELFF. The CDR3 DNA follows: TGCAGTGCTAGAGAGTGGAGGACCGGGGAGCTGTTTTTT.

This clonotype was detected ten times or more. V is TRBV7-9 and J is TRBJ2-3; D may be TRBD1 (5 bases). The V gene lost 2 bases and the J gene lost 2 bases, with 8 bases spanning the gap. CDR1 and CDR2 (germline): SEHNR, FQNEAQ (reference sequence). This CDR3 contains 14 residues. DNA for the CDR3: TGTGCCAGCAGCTTAAGACAGATCACAGATACGCAGTATTTT. Protein product: CASSLRQITDTQYF. Full variable domain (missing parts from reference TRBV7-9 and TRBJ2-3): DTGVSQNPRHKITKRGQNVTFRCDPISEHNRLYWYRQTLGQGPEFLTYFQNEAQLEKSRLLSDRFSAERPKGSFSTLEIQRTEQGDSAMYLCASSLRQITDTQYFGPGTRLTVL.

Only a few counts were recorded for this clonotype. V and J are TRBV12-3 or TRBV12-4 and TRBJ1-5; the D gene is possibly TRBD1 (5 bases). This CDR3 is 14 amino acids long. V shed 6 bases and J shed 3 bases, with 12 bases lying between them. The CDR3 DNA reads as TGTGCCAGCAGCGACAGAGTACCCAATCAGCCCCAGCATTTT. Translated, it gives CASSDRVPNQPQHF.

This clonotype has ten or more counts. The genes are TRBV6-2 or TRBV6-3 and TRBJ2-5, with no clear D. CDR3 length equals 13 residues. With 4 bases removed from V and 2 bases from J, the gap between germline ends came to 8 bases. CDR1 and CDR2 from the germline V gene are MNHEY and SVGEGT. CDR3: CASSSAEQETQYF. The CDR3 DNA reads TGTGCCAGCAGTTCAGCCGAGCAAGAGACCCAGTACTTC.

J is TRBJ2-1 and V is TRBV20-1; the D gene is possibly TRBD1 (5 bases). The CDR3 totals 11 residues. Germline values: CDR1 DFQATT, CDR2 SNEGSKA (reference sequence). The germline V and J ends were trimmed by 1 base and 8 bases, with 6 bases remaining between them. CDR3 region: CSARAQDEQFF. The CDR3, as DNA: TGCAGTGCTAGAGCACAGGATGAGCAGTTCTTC.

This clonotype was seen more than once but under ten times. The chain links TRBV7-2 to TRBJ2-1; 15 positions agree with TRBD2. The junction had 15 bases not matched to a gene; V was cut back by 4 bases and J by 14 bases. The CDR3 totals 17 residues. CDR1 and CDR2 from the germline V gene are SGHTA and FQGNSA. For the CDR3, the DNA is TGTGCCAGCAGCTCCCACCGAGGACTAGCGGGAGGGCCAGAGGAGTTCTTC. Protein sequence: CASSSHRGLAGGPEEFF. Full variable domain (rest looked up from reference TRBV7-2 and TRBJ2-1): GAGVSQSPSNKVTEKGKDVELRCDPISGHTALYWYRQSLGQGLEFLIYFQGNSAPDKSGLPSDRFSAERTGGSVSTLTIQRTQQEDSAVYLCASSSHRGLAGGPEEFFGPGTRLTVL.

The rearrangement links TRBV24-1 to TRBJ2-3, with TRBD2 as a possible D gene (6 bases). V was trimmed by 8 bases and J by 0 bases, leaving 11 bases between them. The CDR3 totals 14 residues. From germline, CDR1 is KGHDR and CDR2 SFDVKD. Written as DNA, the CDR3 is TGTGCCACCACCTCTAGCGATAGCACAGATACGCAGTATTTT. Its protein product is CATTSSDSTDTQYF.

The chain carries TRBV6-2 or TRBV6-3 and TRBJ2-7; perhaps TRBD1 as D (6 bases). CDR1 MNHEY and CDR2 SVGEGT come from the germline V gene. Trimming took 5 bases from V and 1 from J, leaving 12 bases between them. This CDR3 contains 14 residues. The CDR3 nucleotides read TGTGCCAGCAGTCCCGGGACAAGGTCCTACGAGCAGTACTTC. Translation gives CASSPGTRSYEQYF.

A few counts support this clonotype. The gene calls are TRBV6-1 and TRBJ2-7; 7 nucleotides agree with TRBD1. J lost 4 bases, V lost 5 bases, and 5 bases had no gene match. The CDR3 sequence is 13 residues long. Germline values: CDR1 MNHNS, CDR2 SASEGT. In nucleotides, the CDR3 is TGTGCCAGCAGTTCCGGGACAGATTACGAGCAGTACGTC. It is translated as CASSSGTDYEQYV.

The chain combines TRBV30 with TRBJ2-1, with 7 bases aligning to TRBD2. The CDR3 loop spans 16 amino acids. Germline V gene data show CDR1 as GTSNPN and CDR2 as SVGIG (reference sequence). The J segment lost 10 bases and the V segment lost 0 bases, leaving 15 bases of the junction unmatched. The CDR3 nucleotides read TGTGCCTGGAGTGTAGAGGGAGGGCCTTACTTAGGAGAGCAGTTCTTC. Protein: CAWSVEGGPYLGEQFF.

The chain is built from TRBV6-2 or TRBV6-3 and TRBJ2-1; 12 bases are a match to TRBD2. The CDR3 runs 15 residues. V lost 8 bases, J lost 3 bases, and 5 bases stayed unmatched. Germline V lookup: CDR1 MNHEY, CDR2 SVGEGT. This CDR3 is CASGGLAGLYNEQFF. In DNA form, the CDR3 reads TGTGCCAGCGGGGGACTAGCGGGTCTCTACAATGAGCAGTTCTTC.